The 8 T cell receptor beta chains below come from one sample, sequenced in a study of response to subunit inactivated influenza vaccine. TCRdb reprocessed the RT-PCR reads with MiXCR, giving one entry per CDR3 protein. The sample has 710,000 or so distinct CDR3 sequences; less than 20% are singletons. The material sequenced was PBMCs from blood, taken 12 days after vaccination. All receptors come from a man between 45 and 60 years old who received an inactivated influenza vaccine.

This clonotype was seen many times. The CDR3 loop is CSARDPGWTDTQYF. DNA for the CDR3: TGCAGTGCTAGAGATCCAGGATGGACAGATACGCAGTATTTT. J is TRBJ2-3 and V is TRBV20-1; D is unresolved. The CDR3 consists of 14 residues. V was shortened by 0 bases and J by 3 bases, with 10 bases between the two germline ends. Germline V gene sequence: CDR1 DFQATT, CDR2 SNEGSKA (reference sequence).

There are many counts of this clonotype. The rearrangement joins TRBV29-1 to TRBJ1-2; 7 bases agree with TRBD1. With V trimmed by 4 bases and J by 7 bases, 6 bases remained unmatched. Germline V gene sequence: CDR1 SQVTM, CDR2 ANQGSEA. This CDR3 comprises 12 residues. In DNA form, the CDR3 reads TGCAGCGTTGTTAGAGGGGGCGGTGGCTACACCTTC. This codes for CSVVRGGGGYTF.

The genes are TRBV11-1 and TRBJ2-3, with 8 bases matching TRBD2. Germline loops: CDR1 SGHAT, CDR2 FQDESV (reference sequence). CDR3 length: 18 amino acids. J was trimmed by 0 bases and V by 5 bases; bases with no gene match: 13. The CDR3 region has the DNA TGTGCCAGCAGCCTCCTTCCGGGGAGCGGGAGTAGCACAGATACGCAGTATTTT. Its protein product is CASSLLPGSGSSTDTQYF.

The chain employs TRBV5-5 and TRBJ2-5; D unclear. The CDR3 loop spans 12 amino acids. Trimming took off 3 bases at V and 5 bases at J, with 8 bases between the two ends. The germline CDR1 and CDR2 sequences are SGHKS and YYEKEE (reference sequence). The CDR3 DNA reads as TGTGCCAGCAGCTCGTCGACGGAGACCCAGTACTTC. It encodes CASSSSTETQYF.

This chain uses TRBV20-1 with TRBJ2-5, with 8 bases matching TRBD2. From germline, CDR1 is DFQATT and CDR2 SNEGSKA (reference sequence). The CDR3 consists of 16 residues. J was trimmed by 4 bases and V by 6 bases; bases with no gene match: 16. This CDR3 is CSATRGARGATETQYF. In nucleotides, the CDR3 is TGCAGTGCAACCCGGGGGGCGCGGGGGGCCACAGAGACCCAGTACTTC.

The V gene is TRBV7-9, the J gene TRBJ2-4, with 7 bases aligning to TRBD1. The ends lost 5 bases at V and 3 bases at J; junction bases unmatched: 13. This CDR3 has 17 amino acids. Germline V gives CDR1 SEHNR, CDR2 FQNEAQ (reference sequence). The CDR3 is CASSRGQASSGKNIQYF. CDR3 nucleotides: TGTGCCAGCAGCCGAGGACAGGCAAGCTCGGGCAAAAACATTCAGTACTTC.

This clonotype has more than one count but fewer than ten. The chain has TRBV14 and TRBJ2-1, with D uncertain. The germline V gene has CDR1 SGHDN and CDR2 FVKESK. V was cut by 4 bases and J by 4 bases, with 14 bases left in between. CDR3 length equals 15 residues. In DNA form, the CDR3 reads TGTGCCAGCAGCCCGGTATCCCAACGTTACAATGAGCAGTTCTTC. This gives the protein CASSPVSQRYNEQFF.

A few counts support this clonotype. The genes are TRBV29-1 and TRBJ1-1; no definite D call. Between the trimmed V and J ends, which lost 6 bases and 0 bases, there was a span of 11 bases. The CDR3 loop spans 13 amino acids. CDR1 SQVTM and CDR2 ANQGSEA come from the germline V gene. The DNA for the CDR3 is TGCAGCGTCGATACAGAACTGAACACTGAAGCTTTCTTT. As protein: CSVDTELNTEAFF.